The 18 T cell receptor beta chains given below trace back to one sample, sequenced in a study of shared clonotypes between healthy human individuals. TCRdb's copy holds only in-frame clones and misses some; the assay was immunoSEQ multiplex PCR. The table lists 2 million to 2.5 million clones, almost 96% of them singletons, with roughly 0.13% in the top ten. The sequenced sample consisted of naive CD4+ T cells sorted from blood. Subset here: CD45RA+ positively selected. The receptor set was obtained from a man younger than 35 in good health.

The rearrangement uses TRBV5-1 and TRBJ1-6; D might be TRBD1 (5 bases). Germline values: CDR1 SGHRS, CDR2 YFSETQ. The CDR3 spans 15 residues. V dropped 2 bases and J dropped 1 base, with 7 bases sitting between them. CDR3 nucleotide sequence: TGCGCCAGCAGCTTTGGGGGTTCCTATAATTCACCCCTCCACTTT. It is translated as CASSFGGSYNSPLHF.

This chain joins TRBV15 and TRBJ1-4; TRBD1 matches 8 bases. The CDR3 length is 15 residues. With V trimmed by 5 bases and J by 7 bases, 9 bases remained unmatched. The V gene's germline CDR1 is LNHNV and CDR2 YYDKDF (reference sequence). CDR3 amino acids: CATSSQLDRAEKLFF. Here the CDR3 DNA reads TGTGCCACCAGCTCGCAATTGGACAGGGCTGAAAAACTGTTTTTT. Full variable domain (remainder filled in from reference TRBV15 and TRBJ1-4): DAMVIQNPRYQVTQFGKPVTLSCSQTLNHNVMYWYQQKSSQAPKLLFHYYDKDFNNEADTPDNFQSRRPNTSFCFLDIRSPGLGDTAMYLCATSSQLDRAEKLFFGSGTQLSVL.

V and J are TRBV21-1 and TRBJ1-6; the tabulated D call, TRBD1, remains unverified against the DNA. TRBV21-1 is annotated as a pseudogene. The CDR3 spans 15 residues. The CDR3 DNA reads TGTGCCAGCAGCAAAGTACTCGGGACAGGTTCTTCCCTCCACTTT. This codes for CASSKVLGTGSSLHF.

J is TRBJ2-2 and V is TRBV15, with TRBD1 matching over 7 bases. V lost 5 bases to trimming and J lost 0 bases; unmatched junction nucleotides: 6. Looked up from germline, CDR1 is LNHNV and CDR2 is YYDKDF (reference sequence). The CDR3 is 16 amino acids. The CDR3 DNA sequence: TGTGCCACCAGCGACTACAGGGGAACGAACACCGGGGAGCTGTTTTTT. Translated: CATSDYRGTNTGELFF.

In this sample, this clone turned up once. Other DNA sequences in the same sample also yield this CDR3. J is TRBJ2-1 and V is TRBV20-1, with D unclear. The germline gives CDR1 DFQATT, CDR2 SNEGSKA (reference sequence). V was trimmed by 6 bases and J by 5 bases, leaving 5 bases between them. The CDR3 is 10 residues long. The CDR3 region is CSATHNEQFF. In DNA, the CDR3 is TGCAGTGCCACCCACAATGAGCAGTTCTTC.

The CDR3: CAWSALGNRDYTEAFF. The CDR3 region has the DNA TGTGCCTGGAGTGCCCTGGGGAACAGGGATTACACTGAAGCTTTCTTT. This chain uses TRBV30 with TRBJ1-1; D might be TRBD1 (6 bases). The CDR3 is 16 residues long. Deletions cut 1 base from V and 3 bases from J, with 18 bases between. Per germline, CDR1 GTSNPN and CDR2 SVGIG (reference sequence).

V gene TRBV5-1 combines with J gene TRBJ2-5; TRBD1 matches at 8 bases. This CDR3 is built from 18 residues. J was trimmed by 2 bases and V by 4 bases; bases with no gene match: 16. Germline V gives CDR1 SGHRS, CDR2 YFSETQ. The CDR3 reads CASSPKPPGQAPQETQYF. The DNA of the CDR3 is TGCGCCAGCAGCCCGAAACCGCCGGGACAGGCTCCTCAAGAGACCCAGTACTTC. Full variable domain (outside the CDR3, taken from reference TRBV5-1 and TRBJ2-5): KAGVTQTPRYLIKTRGQQVTLSCSPISGHRSVSWYQQTPGQGLQFLFEYFSETQRNKGNFPGRFSGRQFSNSRSEMNVSTLELGDSALYLCASSPKPPGQAPQETQYFGPGTRLLVL.

The rearrangement joins TRBV10-3 to TRBJ2-5, with 12 bases aligning to TRBD2. CDR1 and CDR2 (germline): ENHRY, SYGVKD. Losses at the gene ends were 4 bases for V and 1 base for J; bases not matched to a gene: 10. This CDR3 comprises 18 residues. CDR3 amino acids: CAISAGLLAGGSQETQYF. DNA for the CDR3: TGTGCCATCAGTGCCGGATTACTAGCGGGGGGTTCCCAAGAGACCCAGTACTTC.

The rearrangement joins TRBV7-9 to TRBJ2-1; 11 bases agree with TRBD2. Germline CDR1 is SEHNR and CDR2 is FQNEAQ (reference sequence). The CDR3 totals 14 residues. Germline trimming cut 8 bases from V and 3 bases from J; bases unmatched to any gene: 3. CDR3 sequence (DNA): TGTGCCAGCGTTAGCGGGAGGGTCTACAATGAGCAGTTCTTC. This codes for CASVSGRVYNEQFF.

The V gene is TRBV5-1, the J gene TRBJ2-7, with 7 bases fitting TRBD2. The CDR3 is 14 residues long. J was trimmed by 2 bases and V by 1 base; bases with no gene match: 3. Germline CDR1 reads SGHRS; CDR2 reads YFSETQ. For the CDR3, the DNA is TGCGCCAGCAGCTTGCCCAGCGGGGCCTACGAGCAGTACTTC. Translated, it gives CASSLPSGAYEQYF.

V is TRBV5-1 and J is TRBJ2-7; possible D gene TRBD1, 6 bases. V gave up 1 base and J gave up 5 bases, with 13 bases separating them. The CDR3 totals 14 residues. Germline V lookup: CDR1 SGHRS, CDR2 YFSETQ. CDR3 sequence (DNA): TGCGCCAGCAGCTTGACAGGGCTCTTAGACGAGCAGTACTTC. Its translation is CASSLTGLLDEQYF.

The chain links TRBV4-1 to TRBJ2-7; 9 bases are shared with TRBD1. CDR1 and CDR2 from the germline V gene are MGHRA and YSYEKL. Trimming took 2 bases from V and 0 from J; bases not matched to a gene: 2. This CDR3 has 15 amino acids. CDR3 DNA sequence: TGCGCCAGCAGCCAACAGACAGGGGGCTCCTACGAGCAGTACTTC. This codes for CASSQQTGGSYEQYF.

The rearrangement joins TRBV27 to TRBJ2-5, with a tentative D call TRBD2 (6 bases). CDR3 length: 14 amino acids. The germline CDR1 and CDR2 sequences are MNHEY and SMNVEV (reference sequence). V lost 6 bases to trimming and J lost 4 bases, with 15 bases between them. The CDR3 DNA sequence: TGTGCCAGCAGGGGACTTGCAATAGGAGAGACCCAGTACTTC. This translates into CASRGLAIGETQYF.

In DNA, the CDR3 is TGTGCCAGCAGTGGCGGAACGGATTGGACTGGGGCCAACGTCCTGACTTTC. This encodes CASSGGTDWTGANVLTF. V and J are TRBV27 and TRBJ2-6; the D is unclear. There are 17 residues in the CDR3. Germline V gene sequence: CDR1 MNHEY, CDR2 SMNVEV (reference sequence). V lost 5 bases and J 2 bases, leaving 16 bases between the germline ends.

The genes are TRBV28 and TRBJ1-1, with 10 nucleotides matching TRBD1. Germline V gives CDR1 MDHEN, CDR2 SYDVKM. CDR3 length equals 15 residues. The V segment lost 5 bases and the J segment 6 bases; nucleotides outside the gene matches: 9. The CDR3: CASSRTGGIGPEAFF. The CDR3 DNA sequence: TGTGCCAGCAGTCGGACAGGGGGAATCGGACCTGAAGCTTTCTTT.

This clone showed up just a few times. V is TRBV30 and J is TRBJ2-5; TRBD1 might be the D (6 bases). CDR1 GTSNPN and CDR2 SVGIG come from the germline V gene (reference sequence). Trimming left V 0 bases short and J 5 bases short, with 10 bases between. This CDR3 spans 13 amino acids. The CDR3 region has the DNA TGTGCCTGGAGTGTAGGACAGTGGGAGACCCAGTACTTC. The encoded protein is CAWSVGQWETQYF.

The chain joins TRBV11-3 to TRBJ2-1; TRBD2 matches 12 bases. Germline V lookup: CDR1 SGHNT, CDR2 YENEEA. This CDR3 spans 15 amino acids. V lost 6 bases and J lost 6; bases outside the gene matches: 6. Here the CDR3 DNA reads TGTGCCAGCAGTAGTCTAGCGGGAGGGCTCAATGAGCAGTTCTTC. Protein product: CASSSLAGGLNEQFF.

CDR3 sequence: CASSLAGGITEQYF. CDR3 coding DNA: TGTGCCAGCAGCTTAGCGGGTGGGATCACCGAGCAGTACTTC. The rearrangement joins TRBV7-9 to TRBJ2-7; D not certain. From germline, CDR1 is SEHNR and CDR2 FQNEAQ (reference sequence). There are 14 residues in the CDR3. With 0 bases removed from V and 6 bases from J, the gap between germline ends came to 12 bases. The full variable domain, in which reference TRBV7-9 and TRBJ2-7 provide the parts outside the CDR3, is DTGVSQNPRHKITKRGQNVTFRCDPISEHNRLYWYRQTLGQGPEFLTYFQNEAQLEKSRLLSDRFSAERPKGSFSTLEIQRTEQGDSAMYLCASSLAGGITEQYFGPGTRLTVT.